This T cell receptor beta chain was documented in a study of PD-1 blockade in classical Hodgkin lymphoma. Each of the patients experienced relapse following autologous stem cell transplantation, and their brentuximab vedotin exposure differed. The germline gives CDR1 SGHNT, CDR2 YYREEE (reference sequence). The CDR3 is made up of 13 amino acids. The V gene lost 4 bases and the J gene lost 3 bases, with 10 bases spanning the gap. Study-wide results and caveats: Baseline TCR diversity was reportedly lower in newly diagnosed patients than in healthy donors. It was reported as lower still in relapsed/refractory patients. With CD4+ cells, TCR diversity rose significantly by C4D1, but not with CD8+ cells.

As concerns this clone: What it recognizes is unknown.

Profiling relied on immunoSEQ multiplex PCR, and the TCRdb table lists in-frame clones only, not all of them. The sample lists about 11,000 clones, approximately 81% occurring once. The sequence was obtained from a human donor with classical Hodgkin lymphoma. This specimen was peripheral blood mononuclear cells (PBMCs), taken at baseline. The gene calls are TRBV5-4 and TRBJ2-5; D call uncertain. The CDR3 spells CASSPQSEETQYF. The CDR3 coding sequence is TGTGCCAGCAGCCCCCAGAGTGAAGAGACCCAGTACTTC.